The T cell receptor beta chain under discussion was sequenced for a study of response to subunit inactivated influenza vaccine. Study-wide findings and caveats: Researchers suggested that each seasonal influenza vaccination recruits few new T cells.

The V gene's germline CDR1 is LGHNA and CDR2 YSLEER. The CDR3 is 17 amino acids. Trimming cost V 0 bases and J 1 base, with 15 bases left between them. TCRdb processed the RT-PCR reads anew with MiXCR; each CDR3 protein has one entry. The sample yields around 480,000 distinct CDR3 sequences, 9.5% to 13% seen once. This clonotype turned up a few times. Its antigen is undetermined. The chain couples TRBV4-3 to TRBJ2-5; no reliable D call. The material was PBMCs from blood, obtained 45 days after vaccination. The receptor was derived from a man aged 50 to 60 who received an inactivated influenza vaccine. CDR3 sequence: CASSQDPGRGSQETQYF. CDR3 DNA sequence: TGCGCCAGCAGCCAAGACCCTGGACGAGGTTCCCAAGAGACCCAGTACTTC.